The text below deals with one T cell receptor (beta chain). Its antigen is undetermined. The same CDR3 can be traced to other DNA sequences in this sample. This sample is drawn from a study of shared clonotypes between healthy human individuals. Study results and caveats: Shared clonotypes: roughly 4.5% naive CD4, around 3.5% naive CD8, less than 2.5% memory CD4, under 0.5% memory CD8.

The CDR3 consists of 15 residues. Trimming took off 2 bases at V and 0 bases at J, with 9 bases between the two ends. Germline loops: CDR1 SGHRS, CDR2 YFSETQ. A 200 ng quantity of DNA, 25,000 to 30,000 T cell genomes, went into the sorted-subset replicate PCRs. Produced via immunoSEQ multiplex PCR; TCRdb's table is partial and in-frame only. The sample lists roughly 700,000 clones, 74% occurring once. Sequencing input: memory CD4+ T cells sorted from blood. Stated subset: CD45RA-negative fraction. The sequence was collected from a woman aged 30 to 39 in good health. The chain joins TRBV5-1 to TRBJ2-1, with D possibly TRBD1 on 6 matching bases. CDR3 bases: TGCGCCAGCAGCTTCGAAGGGGGCTCCTACAATGAGCAGTTCTTC. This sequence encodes CASSFEGGSYNEQFF.